The next 18 T cell receptor beta chains were all read from a single sample in a study of cytomegalovirus exposure and HLA in healthy donors listed by TCRdb under 2017. The library was generated by the immunoSEQ multiplex PCR assay. The multiplex PCR relied on a mix of 60 forward primers for TCR Vbeta segments and 13 reverse primers for TCR Jbeta segments. TCRdb mirrors the immuneACCESS table, restricted to in-frame sequences. Some clones are absent from its copies; in checked studies, under half trace to an unresolved V gene, and the reason for the others is unknown. This sample holds roughly 130,000 clones; 73% were observed only once. The ten largest clones add up to 1% to 1.5% of the sample. Sequencing input: PBMCs. The receptors shown here come from a woman in her forties in good health and CMV-seronegative.

The sample holds one count of this clone. The CDR3 ends on some other residue instead of the conserved phenylalanine or tryptophan, so this is likely a read error. Because the CDR3's place on the DNA is in doubt, the DNA is left out and the CDR3 is given as listed by TCRdb. The chain couples TRBV28 to TRBJ2-7; TRBD2, the table's D call, lacks a check against the DNA. Germline CDR1 MDHEN, CDR2 SYDVKM. The CDR3 adds up to 9 amino acids, both ends counted. The chain's CDR3 is CASSPPSIS.

The chain employs TRBV27 and TRBJ2-1, with D perhaps matching TRBD1 (5 bases). CDR3 length equals 13 residues. V was clipped by 8 bases and J by 3 bases, with 11 bases between them. Germline V gene data show CDR1 as MNHEY and CDR2 as SMNVEV (reference sequence). In nucleotides, the CDR3 is TGTGCCAGCTTGGGGCCGTTCTACAATGAGCAGTTCTTC. Protein product: CASLGPFYNEQFF.

The genes are TRBV7-9 and TRBJ2-4; TRBD1 matches at 9 bases. CDR3 length: 18 residues. The germline V gene has CDR1 SEHNR and CDR2 FQNEAQ (reference sequence). J lost 1 base, V lost 5 bases, and 12 bases had no gene match. CDR3 amino acids: CASSPRTGVRVAKNIQYF. DNA of the CDR3: TGTGCCAGCAGCCCAAGGACAGGGGTGAGGGTTGCCAAAAACATTCAGTACTTC.

The chain has TRBV7-8 and TRBJ1-1; 7 positions agree with TRBD1. Germline trimming cut 2 bases from V and 0 bases from J; bases unmatched to any gene: 3. The germline CDR1 and CDR2 sequences are SGHVS and FQNEAQ. CDR3 length: 15 amino acids. The CDR3 sequence: CASSLMQGVNTEAFF. In DNA form, the CDR3 reads TGTGCCAGCAGCTTAATGCAGGGGGTGAACACTGAAGCTTTCTTT.

This chain links TRBV7-9 with TRBJ2-7; 9 nucleotides line up with TRBD2. Trimming at V came to 5 bases and at J to 13 bases, leaving 9 bases not matched to a gene. Germline V gene lookup returns CDR1 SEHNR and CDR2 FQNEAQ (reference sequence). The CDR3 totals 12 residues. This CDR3 is CASSPQAGLAYF. DNA of the CDR3: TGTGCCAGCAGCCCTCAGGCGGGACTAGCTTACTTC. Variable domain in full (rest from reference TRBV7-9 and TRBJ2-7): DTGVSQNPRHKITKRGQNVTFRCDPISEHNRLYWYRQTLGQGPEFLTYFQNEAQLEKSRLLSDRFSAERPKGSFSTLEIQRTEQGDSAMYLCASSPQAGLAYFGPGTRLTVT.

This chain connects TRBV5-1 to TRBJ1-2, with TRBD1 matching 7 bases. Per germline, CDR1 SGHRS and CDR2 YFSETQ. V lost 4 bases, J lost 4 bases, and 4 bases stayed unmatched. The CDR3 extends over 13 amino acids. CDR3 in DNA: TGCGCCAGCAGCACCGGACAGGTCTATGGCTACACCTTC. Translation: CASSTGQVYGYTF. Full variable domain (missing parts from reference TRBV5-1 and TRBJ1-2): KAGVTQTPRYLIKTRGQQVTLSCSPISGHRSVSWYQQTPGQGLQFLFEYFSETQRNKGNFPGRFSGRQFSNSRSEMNVSTLELGDSALYLCASSTGQVYGYTFGSGTRLTVV.

The chain links TRBV5-4 to TRBJ2-3; TRBD2 agrees at 7 bases. Germline values: CDR1 SGHNT, CDR2 YYREEE (reference sequence). V shed 4 bases, J shed 1 base, and the junction held 9 bases outside the gene matches. This CDR3 comprises 16 residues. The CDR3 region has the DNA TGTGCCAGCAGCCCATTTTCCAGCGGGGGCACAGATACGCAGTATTTT. It yields the protein CASSPFSSGGTDTQYF. Combining the CDR3 with reference TRBV5-4 and TRBJ2-3 gives the whole variable domain ETGVTQSPTHLIKTRGQQVTLRCSSQSGHNTVSWYQQALGQGPQFIFQYYREEENGRGNFPPRFSGLQFPNYSSELNVNALELDDSALYLCASSPFSSGGTDTQYFGPGTRLTVL.

This clone was counted a single time. This sequence joins TRBV6-5 and TRBJ2-1; the D gene is possibly TRBD2 (5 bases). V was cut by 6 bases and J by 8 bases, with 14 bases left in between. The CDR3 runs to 13 residues. Germline V gives CDR1 MNHEY, CDR2 SVGAGI. CDR3 nucleotides: TGTGCCAGCAGACAACTAGTCAACGATGAGCAGTTCTTC. Residues: CASRQLVNDEQFF.

This clone was counted a few times. The gene calls are TRBV6-5 and TRBJ2-5; D ambiguous. The CDR3 totals 13 residues. Trimming stripped 7 bases from V and 5 bases from J, with 14 bases between. CDR1 and CDR2 from the germline V gene are MNHEY and SVGAGI. For the CDR3, the DNA is TGTGCCAGCACTGCTCCGTATGAGGAGACCCAGTACTTC. This translates into CASTAPYEETQYF.

Here the CDR3 DNA reads TGTGCCAGCAGCACTAGCGGGGGGGCCGAAGAGACCCAGTACTTC. It yields the protein CASSTSGGAEETQYF. The chain has TRBV7-3 and TRBJ2-5; 13 bases are a match to TRBD2. With 5 bases clipped from V and 3 bases from J, the junction kept 3 bases outside the gene matches. Germline V gene data show CDR1 as SGHTA and CDR2 as FQGTGA. The CDR3 extends over 15 amino acids.

The V call is TRBV11-2, the J call TRBJ2-3, with 16 positions matching TRBD2. V trimming: 5 bases; J trimming: 4 bases; junction bases outside the gene matches: 12. Germline V gene sequence: CDR1 SGHAT, CDR2 FQNNGV. CDR3 length: 19 amino acids. The CDR3 DNA sequence: TGTGCCAGCAGCCAAGGGACTAGCGGGGGGGGACTGTGGGCAGATACGCAGTATTTT. The encoded protein is CASSQGTSGGGLWADTQYF.

In the case of this clone: The junction and the germline gene differ at one end; a read error may be behind it. The genes are TRBV5-1 and TRBJ2-5, with 10 nucleotides matching TRBD1. This CDR3 contains 14 residues. The germline CDR1 and CDR2 sequences are SGHRS and YFSETQ. CDR3 sequence (DNA): TGCGCCAGCACCTTGGGACAGGGGAGGGAGACCCAGTACTTC. The encoded protein is CASTLGQGRETQYF.

On this clone itself: An end of the junction differs from the germline gene, which may be a read error. The J gene is TRBJ2-1, the V gene TRBV15; 12 bases align to TRBD2. This CDR3 has 16 amino acids. In germline, CDR1 is LNHNV, CDR2 YYDKDF (reference sequence). The CDR3 nucleotides read TGTGCCACCAGAAGAGACCTAGCGGGGGGGCTGGGTGAGCAGTTCTTC. This translates into CATRRDLAGGLGEQFF. Combining the CDR3 with reference TRBV15 and TRBJ2-1 gives the whole variable domain DAMVIQNPRYQVTQFGKPVTLSCSQTLNHNVMYWYQQKSSQAPKLLFHYYDKDFNNEADTPDNFQSRRPNTSFCFLDIRSPGLGDTAMYLCATRRDLAGGLGEQFFGPGTRLTVL.

A single count supports this clone. The rearrangement joins TRBV20-1 to TRBJ1-1; D is unresolved. Germline V lookup: CDR1 DFQATT, CDR2 SNEGSKA (reference sequence). The CDR3 loop spans 10 amino acids. V lost 6 bases to trimming and J lost 5 bases, with 7 bases between them. For the CDR3, the DNA is TGCAGTGCCCGTTCGACTGAAGCTTTCTTT. This sequence encodes CSARSTEAFF.

This clone was observed a few times. CDR3: CASRTNTGGSTEAFF. As DNA, the CDR3 is TGTGCCAGCAGGACGAACACAGGGGGTTCCACTGAAGCTTTCTTT. The chain recombines TRBV6-5 with TRBJ1-1; TRBD1 aligns across 8 bases. Trimming at V came to 6 bases and at J to 4 bases, leaving 10 bases not matched to a gene. Germline assignment: CDR1 MNHEY and CDR2 SVGAGI. This CDR3 spans 15 amino acids.

The table lists this clone with a count of one. The V call is TRBV6-6, the J call TRBJ1-2, with TRBD1 as a possible D gene (5 bases). From germline, CDR1 is MNHNY and CDR2 SVGAGI (reference sequence). The CDR3 length is 11 residues. The V end lost 6 bases, the J end lost 3 bases, and 5 bases lay between the germline ends. CDR3 coding DNA: TGTGCCAGCAGACAGGACTATGGCTACACCTTC. This encodes CASRQDYGYTF.

This clone was recorded a few times. The rearrangement uses TRBV27 and TRBJ1-3; perhaps TRBD1 as D (5 bases). The CDR3 covers 15 residues. The V end was cut by 6 bases, the J end by 0 bases, with 12 bases between. Per germline, CDR1 MNHEY and CDR2 SMNVEV (reference sequence). This CDR3 is CASSQGGTSGNTIYF. The CDR3 DNA reads as TGTGCCAGCAGCCAGGGTGGCACCTCTGGAAACACCATATATTTT.

This chain joins TRBV4-3 and TRBJ1-4, with a possible D match to TRBD1 (6 bases). The germline V and J ends were trimmed by 0 bases and 6 bases, with 11 bases remaining between them. Germline lookup yields CDR1 LGHNA and CDR2 YSLEER. This CDR3 has 15 residues. CDR3 nucleotide sequence: TGCGCCAGCAGCCAAGAGCCGTGGACAGATGAAAAACTGTTTTTT. It encodes CASSQEPWTDEKLFF.